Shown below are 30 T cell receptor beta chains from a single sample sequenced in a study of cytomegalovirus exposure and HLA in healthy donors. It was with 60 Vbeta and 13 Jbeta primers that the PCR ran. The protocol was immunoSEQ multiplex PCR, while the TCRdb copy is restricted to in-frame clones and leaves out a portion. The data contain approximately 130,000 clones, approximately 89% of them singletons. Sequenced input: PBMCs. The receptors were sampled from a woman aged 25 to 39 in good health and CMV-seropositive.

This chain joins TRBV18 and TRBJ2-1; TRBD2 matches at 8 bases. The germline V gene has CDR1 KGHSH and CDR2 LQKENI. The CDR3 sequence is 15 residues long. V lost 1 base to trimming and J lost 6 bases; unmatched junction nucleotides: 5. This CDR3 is CASSPQGLGGNEQFF. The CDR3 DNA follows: TGTGCCAGCTCACCACAGGGACTAGGGGGCAATGAGCAGTTCTTC.

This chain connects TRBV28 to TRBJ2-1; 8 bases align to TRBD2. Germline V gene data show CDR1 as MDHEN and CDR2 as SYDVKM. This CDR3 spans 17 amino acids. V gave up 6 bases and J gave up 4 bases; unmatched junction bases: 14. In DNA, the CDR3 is TGTGCCAGCAGACAATTCTCGGGGCGGGGGGCTTACAATGAGCAGTTCTTC. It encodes CASRQFSGRGAYNEQFF.

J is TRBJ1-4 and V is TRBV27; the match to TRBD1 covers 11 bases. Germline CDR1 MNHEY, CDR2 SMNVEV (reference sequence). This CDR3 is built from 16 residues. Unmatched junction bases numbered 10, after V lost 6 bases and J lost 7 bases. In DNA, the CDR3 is TGTGCCAGCAGGCCCGTCCCGGGACAGGGGGGTGAAAAACTGTTTTTT. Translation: CASRPVPGQGGEKLFF.

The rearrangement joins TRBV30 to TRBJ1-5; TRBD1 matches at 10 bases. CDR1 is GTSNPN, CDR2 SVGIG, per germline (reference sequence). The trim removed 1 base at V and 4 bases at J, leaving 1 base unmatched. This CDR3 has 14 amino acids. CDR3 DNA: TGTGCCTGGAGTGGGACAGGGGGGAATCAGCCCCAGCATTTT. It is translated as CAWSGTGGNQPQHF.

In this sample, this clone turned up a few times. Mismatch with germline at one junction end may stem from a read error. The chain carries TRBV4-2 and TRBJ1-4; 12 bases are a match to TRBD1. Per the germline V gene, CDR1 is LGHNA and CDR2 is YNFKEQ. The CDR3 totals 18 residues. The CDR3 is CASSQDRDRGLEDEKLFF. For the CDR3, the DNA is TGTGCCAGCAGCCAAGATAGGGACAGGGGGCTAGAGGATGAGAAACTGTTTTTT.

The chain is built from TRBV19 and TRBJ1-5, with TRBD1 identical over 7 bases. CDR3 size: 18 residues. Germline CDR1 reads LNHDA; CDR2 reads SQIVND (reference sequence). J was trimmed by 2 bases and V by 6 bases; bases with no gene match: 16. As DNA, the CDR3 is TGTGCCAGTAGCAAGACAGGGAAGGGCCTGGTGGGCAATCAGCCCCAGCATTTT. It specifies CASSKTGKGLVGNQPQHF.

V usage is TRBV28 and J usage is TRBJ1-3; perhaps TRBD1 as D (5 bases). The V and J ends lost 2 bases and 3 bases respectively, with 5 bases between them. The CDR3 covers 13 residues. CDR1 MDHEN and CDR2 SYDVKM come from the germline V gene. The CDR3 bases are TGTGCCAGCAGTTTAAGGGGTGGAAACACCATATATTTT. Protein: CASSLRGGNTIYF.

As DNA, the CDR3 is TGTGCCTGGAGTGTACGGAGCAAAACCGAGCAGTACTTC. The encoded protein is CAWSVRSKTEQYF. The rearrangement links TRBV30 to TRBJ2-7; D uncertain. Germline V CDR1 and CDR2: GTSNPN, SVGIG (reference sequence). The CDR3 covers 13 residues. The V end lost 0 bases, the J end lost 6 bases, and 12 bases lay between the germline ends.

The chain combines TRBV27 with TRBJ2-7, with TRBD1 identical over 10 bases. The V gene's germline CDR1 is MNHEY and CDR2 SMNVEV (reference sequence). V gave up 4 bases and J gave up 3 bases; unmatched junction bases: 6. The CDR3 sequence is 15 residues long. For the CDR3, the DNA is TGTGCCAGCAGTTCGGCCGGGACAGGGGACTACGAGCAGTACTTC. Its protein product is CASSSAGTGDYEQYF.

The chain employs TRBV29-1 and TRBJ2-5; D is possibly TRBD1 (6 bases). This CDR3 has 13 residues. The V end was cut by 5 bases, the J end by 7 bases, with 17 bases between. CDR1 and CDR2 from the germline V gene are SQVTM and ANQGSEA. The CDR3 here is CSVYTGARGTQYF. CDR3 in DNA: TGCAGCGTTTACACTGGGGCCAGGGGGACCCAGTACTTC.

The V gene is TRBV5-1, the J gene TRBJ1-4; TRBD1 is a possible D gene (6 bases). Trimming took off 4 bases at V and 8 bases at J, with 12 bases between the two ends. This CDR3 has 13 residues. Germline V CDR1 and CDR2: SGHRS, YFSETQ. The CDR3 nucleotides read TGCGCCAGCAGCCCCACAGGGTACGAAAAACTGTTTTTT. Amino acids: CASSPTGYEKLFF.

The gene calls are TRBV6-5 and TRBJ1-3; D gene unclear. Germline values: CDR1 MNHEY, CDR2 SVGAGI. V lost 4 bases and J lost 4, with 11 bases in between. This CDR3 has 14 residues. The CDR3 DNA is TGTGCCAGCAGTTCAACAGAGTCAGGAAACACCATATATTTT. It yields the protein CASSSTESGNTIYF.

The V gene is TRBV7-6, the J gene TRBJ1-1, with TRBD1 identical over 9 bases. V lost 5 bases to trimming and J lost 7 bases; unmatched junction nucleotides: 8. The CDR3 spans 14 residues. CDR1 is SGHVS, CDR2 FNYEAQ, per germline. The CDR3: CASSRQGGGGEAFF. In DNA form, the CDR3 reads TGTGCCAGCAGCCGACAGGGGGGAGGTGGTGAAGCTTTCTTT.

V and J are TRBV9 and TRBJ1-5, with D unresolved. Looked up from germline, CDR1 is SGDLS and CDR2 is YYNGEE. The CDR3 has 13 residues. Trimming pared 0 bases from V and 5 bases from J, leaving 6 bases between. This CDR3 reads CASSVEGDQPQHF. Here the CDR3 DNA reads TGTGCCAGCAGCGTAGAAGGAGATCAGCCCCAGCATTTT. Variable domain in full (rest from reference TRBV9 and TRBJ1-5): DSGVTQTPKHLITATGQRVTLRCSPRSGDLSVYWYQQSLDQGLQFLIQYYNGEERAKGNILERFSAQQFPDLHSELNLSSLELGDSALYFCASSVEGDQPQHFGDGTRLSIL.

The CDR3 region has the DNA TGTGCCAGTAGTATTAAGGGAAGGGGGCAAGGCCGTCTCTATGGCTACACCTTC. Residues: CASSIKGRGQGRLYGYTF. V usage is TRBV19 and J usage is TRBJ1-2, with 7 bases matching TRBD1. CDR1 and CDR2 from the germline V gene are LNHDA and SQIVND (reference sequence). The CDR3 is made up of 18 amino acids. The V and J ends lost 3 bases and 4 bases, in that order; junction bases with no gene match: 17.

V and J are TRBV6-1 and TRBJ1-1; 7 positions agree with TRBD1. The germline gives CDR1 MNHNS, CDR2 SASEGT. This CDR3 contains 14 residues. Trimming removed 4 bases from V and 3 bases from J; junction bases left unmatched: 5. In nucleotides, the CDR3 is TGTGCCAGCAGTGGAGACAGGGTTTACACTGAAGCTTTCTTT. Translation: CASSGDRVYTEAFF.

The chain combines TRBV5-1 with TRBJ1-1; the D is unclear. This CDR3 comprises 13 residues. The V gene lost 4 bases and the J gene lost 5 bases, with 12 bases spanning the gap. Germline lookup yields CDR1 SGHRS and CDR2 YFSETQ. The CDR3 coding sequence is TGCGCCAGCAGCCCCGCGGCGAATACTGAAGCTTTCTTT. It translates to CASSPAANTEAFF. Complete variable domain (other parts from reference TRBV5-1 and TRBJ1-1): KAGVTQTPRYLIKTRGQQVTLSCSPISGHRSVSWYQQTPGQGLQFLFEYFSETQRNKGNFPGRFSGRQFSNSRSEMNVSTLELGDSALYLCASSPAANTEAFFGQGTRLTVV.

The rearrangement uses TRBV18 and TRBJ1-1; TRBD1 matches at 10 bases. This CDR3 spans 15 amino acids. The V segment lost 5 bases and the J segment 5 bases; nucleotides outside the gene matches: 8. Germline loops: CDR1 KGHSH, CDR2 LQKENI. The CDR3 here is CASSTRTGGGTEAFF. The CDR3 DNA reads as TGTGCCAGCTCAACCCGGACAGGGGGTGGAACTGAAGCTTTCTTT.

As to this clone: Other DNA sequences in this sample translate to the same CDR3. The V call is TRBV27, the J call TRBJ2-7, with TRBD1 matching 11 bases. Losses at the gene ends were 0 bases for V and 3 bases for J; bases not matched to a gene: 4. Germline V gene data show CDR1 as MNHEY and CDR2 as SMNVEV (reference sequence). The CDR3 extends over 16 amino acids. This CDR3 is CASSLSPGTGGYEQYF. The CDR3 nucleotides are TGTGCCAGCAGTTTATCGCCCGGGACAGGGGGCTACGAGCAGTACTTC.

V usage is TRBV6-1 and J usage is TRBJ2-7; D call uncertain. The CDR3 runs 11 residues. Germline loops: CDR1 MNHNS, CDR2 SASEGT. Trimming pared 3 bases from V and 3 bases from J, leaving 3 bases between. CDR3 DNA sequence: TGTGCCAGCAGTGACAACTACGAGCAGTACTTC. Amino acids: CASSDNYEQYF.

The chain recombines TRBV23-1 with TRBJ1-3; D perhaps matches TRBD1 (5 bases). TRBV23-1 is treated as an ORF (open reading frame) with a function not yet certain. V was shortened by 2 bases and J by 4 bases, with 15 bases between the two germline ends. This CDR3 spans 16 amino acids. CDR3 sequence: CASSQGVGARGNTIYF. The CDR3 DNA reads TGCGCCAGCAGTCAAGGCGTAGGGGCAAGGGGAAACACCATATATTTT.

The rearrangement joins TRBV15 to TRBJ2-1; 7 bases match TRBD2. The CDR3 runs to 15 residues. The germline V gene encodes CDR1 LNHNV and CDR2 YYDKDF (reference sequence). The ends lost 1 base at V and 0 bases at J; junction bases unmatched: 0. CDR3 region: CATSRGGSSYNEQFF. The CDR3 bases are TGTGCCACCAGCAGAGGCGGGAGCTCCTACAATGAGCAGTTCTTC.

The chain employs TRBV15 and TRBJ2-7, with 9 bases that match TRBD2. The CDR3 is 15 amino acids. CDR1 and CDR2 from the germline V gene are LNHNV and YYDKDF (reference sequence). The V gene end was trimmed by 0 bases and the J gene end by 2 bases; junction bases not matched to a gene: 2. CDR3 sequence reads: CATSRDSGRTYEQYF. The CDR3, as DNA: TGTGCCACCAGCAGAGATAGCGGGAGAACCTACGAGCAGTACTTC.

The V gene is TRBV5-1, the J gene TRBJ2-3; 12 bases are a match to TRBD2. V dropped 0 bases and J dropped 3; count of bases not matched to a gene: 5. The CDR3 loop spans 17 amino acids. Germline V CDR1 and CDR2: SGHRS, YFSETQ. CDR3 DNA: TGCGCCAGCAGCTTGGGTGCTAGCGGGGGGGCAACAGATACGCAGTATTTT. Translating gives CASSLGASGGATDTQYF.

This chain's CDR3 is CASSADNYEQYF. DNA of the CDR3: TGTGCCAGTAGTGCAGACAACTACGAGCAGTACTTC. The rearrangement uses TRBV19 and TRBJ2-7; D call uncertain. CDR1 LNHDA and CDR2 SQIVND come from the germline V gene (reference sequence). The V gene lost 5 bases and the J gene lost 3 bases, with 8 bases spanning the gap. CDR3 length: 12 amino acids.

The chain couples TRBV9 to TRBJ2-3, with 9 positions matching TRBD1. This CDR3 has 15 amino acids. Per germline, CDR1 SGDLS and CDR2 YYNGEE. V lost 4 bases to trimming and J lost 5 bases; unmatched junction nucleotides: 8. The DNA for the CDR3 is TGTGCCAGCAGCCCGCGGACAGGGGAGGGAGATACGCAGTATTTT. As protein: CASSPRTGEGDTQYF.

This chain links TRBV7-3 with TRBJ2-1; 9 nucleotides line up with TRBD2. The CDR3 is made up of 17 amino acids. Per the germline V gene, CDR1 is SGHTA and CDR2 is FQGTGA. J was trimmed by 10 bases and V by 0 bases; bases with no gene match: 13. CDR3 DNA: TGTGCCAGCAGCTTAACGGGTGGTGGCGGGGGGGCGGGAGAGCAGTTCTTC. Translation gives CASSLTGGGGGAGEQFF.

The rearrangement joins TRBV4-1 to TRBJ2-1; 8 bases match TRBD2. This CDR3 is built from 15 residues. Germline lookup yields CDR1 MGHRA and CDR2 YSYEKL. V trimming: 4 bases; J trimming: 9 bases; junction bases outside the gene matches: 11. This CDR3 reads CASSRFPGRGSEQFF. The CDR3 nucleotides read TGCGCCAGCAGCCGTTTCCCCGGGAGGGGGAGTGAGCAGTTCTTC.

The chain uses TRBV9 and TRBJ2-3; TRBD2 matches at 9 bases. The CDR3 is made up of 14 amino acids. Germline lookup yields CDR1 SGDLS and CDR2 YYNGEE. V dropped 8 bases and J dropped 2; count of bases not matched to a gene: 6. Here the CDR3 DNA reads TGTGCCAGTACTAGCGGGTATAACACAGATACGCAGTATTTT. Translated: CASTSGYNTDTQYF.

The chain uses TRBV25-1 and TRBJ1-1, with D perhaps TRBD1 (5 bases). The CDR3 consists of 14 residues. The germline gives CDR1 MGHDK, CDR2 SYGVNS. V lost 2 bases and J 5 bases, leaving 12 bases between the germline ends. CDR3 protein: CASSEAGGGTEAFF. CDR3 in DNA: TGTGCCAGCAGTGAAGCCGGGGGAGGGACTGAAGCTTTCTTT. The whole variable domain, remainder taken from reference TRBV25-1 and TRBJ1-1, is EADIYQTPRYLVIGTGKKITLECSQTMGHDKMYWYQQDPGMELHLIHYSYGVNSTEKGDLSSESTVSRIRTEHFPLTLESARPSHTSQYLCASSEAGGGTEAFFGQGTRLTVV.